The clone carrying this T cell receptor (beta chain) was seen many times. What it recognizes is unknown. Samples came from axillary lymph nodes draining the breast cancer. Trimming took 2 bases from V and 0 from J, leaving 10 bases between them. CDR1 SEHNR and CDR2 FQNEAQ come from the germline V gene (reference sequence). The CDR3 runs 15 residues. Using its own MiXCR run on the multiplex PCR reads, TCRdb lists one record per CDR3 protein. The profile shows roughly 120,000 distinct CDR3 sequences, 15% to 20% of them singletons. This specimen comes from a study of breast tumors, draining lymph nodes, adjacent tissues. Notes on the study in general: Findings are consistent with lymph node origin and intratumoral expansion of most tumor T cells. The lymph node origin of tumor T cells was framed as consistent with a hypothesis, not demonstrated. Compared with basal-like, luminal-like tumors shared significantly more repertoire with nontumor tissue.

This TCR came from a female donor with breast cancer. Some clones in this sample may be carry-over from other donors' samples. The specimen sequenced was axillary lymph node tissue. The rearrangement links TRBV7-9 to TRBJ1-2; D perhaps matches TRBD1 (5 bases). Here the CDR3 DNA reads TGTGCCAGCAGCTTAATGAGGGGAGCTAACTATGGCTACACCTTC. Translated, it gives CASSLMRGANYGYTF. Full variable domain (remainder filled in from reference TRBV7-9 and TRBJ1-2): DTGVSQNPRHKITKRGQNVTFRCDPISEHNRLYWYRQTLGQGPEFLTYFQNEAQLEKSRLLSDRFSAERPKGSFSTLEIQRTEQGDSAMYLCASSLMRGANYGYTFGSGTRLTVV.